These T cell receptor beta chains were read from a single sample in a study of blood T cells in healthy people across ages. One entry per CDR3 protein, called by TCRdb with MiXCR from the 5' RACE reads. The sample holds about 1.8 million distinct CDR3 sequences, about 50% seen once. Input material: blood. The receptors were gathered from a woman aged 40 to 55 in good health. The CDR3 runs from the conserved cysteine through the conserved F or W. The D gene is left open where the match is weak. Part of the rows lack a size; the others show once, few, many or a class for expanded clones.

clone size: few
J gene: TRBJ2-5
V gene: TRBV7-2
CDR3 length: 15
D gene: NA
CDR3 protein: CASSTQISQEETQYF
CDR3 DNA: TGTGCCAGCAGCACGCAAATTTCCCAGGAAGAGACCCAGTACTTC

clone size: NA
J gene: TRBJ2-1
V gene: TRBV20-1
CDR3 length: 14
D gene: TRBD1
CDR3 protein: CSARQGTSYNEQFF
CDR3 DNA: TGCAGTGCCAGACAGGGTACCTCCTACAATGAGCAGTTCTTC

clone size: NA
J gene: TRBJ2-2
V gene: TRBV7-2
CDR3 length: 14
D gene: TRBD1
CDR3 protein: CASSFDRVTGELFF
CDR3 DNA: TGTGCCAGCAGCTTCGACAGGGTCACCGGGGAGCTGTTTTTT

clone size: NA
J gene: TRBJ2-7
V gene: TRBV4-3
CDR3 length: 16
D gene: TRBD1
CDR3 protein: CASSLWTGSSYNEQYF
CDR3 DNA: TGCGCCAGCAGCCTTTGGACAGGGAGCTCCTACAATGAGCAGTACTTC

clone size: NA
J gene: TRBJ2-5
V gene: TRBV7-6
CDR3 length: 15
D gene: TRBD2
CDR3 protein: CASSLPSSGEETQYF
CDR3 DNA: TGTGCCAGCAGCCTCCCCTCTAGCGGGGAGGAGACCCAGTACTTC

clone size: NA
J gene: TRBJ2-1
V gene: TRBV18
CDR3 length: 17
D gene: NA
CDR3 protein: CASSPPRAGALYNEQFF
CDR3 DNA: TGTGCCAGCTCACCACCGCGGGCGGGGGCCCTTTACAATGAGCAGTTCTTC

clone size: NA
J gene: TRBJ1-4
V gene: TRBV6-5
CDR3 length: 12
D gene: NA
CDR3 protein: CASRSYQEKLFF
CDR3 DNA: TGTGCCAGCCGCAGCTATCAGGAAAAACTGTTTTTT

clone size: once
J gene: TRBJ1-1
V gene: TRBV7-2
CDR3 length: 13
D gene: NA
CDR3 protein: CASSRLENTEAFF
CDR3 DNA: TGTGCCAGCAGCCGGCTGGAGAACACTGAAGCTTTCTTT

clone size: NA
J gene: TRBJ1-6
V gene: TRBV18
CDR3 length: 16
D gene: TRBD1
CDR3 protein: CASSESGGQGISPLHF
CDR3 DNA: TGTGCCAGCTCCGAGTCGGGGGGACAGGGGATTTCACCCCTCCACTTT

clone size: few
J gene: TRBJ2-7
V gene: TRBV7-2
CDR3 length: 20
D gene: TRBD2
CDR3 protein: CASSLGSWRTSGANSYEQYF
CDR3 DNA: TGTGCCAGCAGCTTAGGTAGTTGGAGGACTAGCGGGGCCAACTCCTACGAGCAGTACTTC

clone size: NA
J gene: TRBJ1-5
V gene: TRBV4-3
CDR3 length: 15
D gene: NA
CDR3 protein: CASSQDWRGNQPQHF
CDR3 DNA: TGCGCCAGCAGCCAAGATTGGCGGGGCAATCAGCCCCAGCATTTT

clone size: NA
J gene: TRBJ1-6
V gene: TRBV10-2
CDR3 length: 12
D gene: NA
CDR3 protein: CASRQTNSPLHF
CDR3 DNA: TGCGCCAGCAGGCAGACAAATTCACCCCTCCACTTT

clone size: NA
J gene: TRBJ1-5
V gene: TRBV20-1
CDR3 length: 14
D gene: TRBD1
CDR3 protein: CSAMVQGSNQPQHF
CDR3 DNA: TGCAGTGCTATGGTACAGGGGAGCAATCAGCCCCAGCATTTT

clone size: NA
J gene: TRBJ2-2
V gene: TRBV29-1
CDR3 length: 13
D gene: NA
CDR3 protein: CSVDGADTGELFF
CDR3 DNA: TGCAGCGTTGATGGGGCCGACACCGGGGAGCTGTTTTTT

clone size: NA
J gene: TRBJ2-6
V gene: TRBV15
CDR3 length: 18
D gene: TRBD1
CDR3 protein: CATSRGDSAFSGANVLTF
CDR3 DNA: TGTGCCACCAGCAGAGGGGACAGCGCCTTCTCTGGGGCCAACGTCCTGACTTTC

clone size: many
J gene: TRBJ1-2
V gene: TRBV7-2
CDR3 length: 13
D gene: TRBD1
CDR3 protein: CASSWDSNYGYTF
CDR3 DNA: TGTGCCAGCAGCTGGGACAGTAACTATGGCTACACCTTC

clone size: NA
J gene: TRBJ2-3
V gene: TRBV7-2
CDR3 length: 14
D gene: NA
CDR3 protein: CASSPSGRADTQYF
CDR3 DNA: TGTGCCAGCAGCCCCTCGGGGCGGGCAGATACGCAGTATTTT

clone size: NA
J gene: TRBJ2-1
V gene: TRBV27
CDR3 length: 14
D gene: NA
CDR3 protein: CASSLSKGYSEQFF
CDR3 DNA: TGTGCCAGCAGTTTATCTAAGGGATACAGTGAGCAGTTCTTC

clone size: NA
J gene: TRBJ2-3
V gene: TRBV19
CDR3 length: 15
D gene: NA
CDR3 protein: CASSIAPGKGDTQYF
CDR3 DNA: TGTGCCAGTAGTATTGCACCCGGGAAAGGAGATACGCAGTATTTT

clone size: NA
J gene: TRBJ2-5
V gene: TRBV6-2/TRBV6-3
CDR3 length: 16
D gene: TRBD1
CDR3 protein: CASSSFYRGRRETQYF
CDR3 DNA: TGTGCCAGCAGTTCCTTCTACAGGGGGCGCCGTGAGACCCAGTACTTC

clone size: NA
J gene: TRBJ2-1
V gene: TRBV7-8
CDR3 length: 18
D gene: TRBD1
CDR3 protein: CASSFDPDRSSSYNEQFF
CDR3 DNA: TGTGCCAGCAGCTTCGACCCGGACAGGTCGTCGTCCTACAATGAGCAGTTCTTC

clone size: NA
J gene: TRBJ2-1
V gene: TRBV6-1
CDR3 length: 13
D gene: NA
CDR3 protein: CASSEGTKTAQFF
CDR3 DNA: TGTGCCAGCAGTGAAGGTACAAAAACTGCCCAGTTCTTC

clone size: few
J gene: TRBJ1-5
V gene: TRBV7-9
CDR3 length: 14
D gene: TRBD1
CDR3 protein: CASSGGTGNQPQHF
CDR3 DNA: TGTGCCAGCAGCGGAGGGACAGGCAATCAGCCCCAGCATTTT

clone size: NA
J gene: TRBJ2-1
V gene: TRBV7-2
CDR3 length: 14
D gene: TRBD1
CDR3 protein: CASSLGGGVNEQFF
CDR3 DNA: TGTGCCAGCAGCTTAGGAGGGGGCGTCAATGAGCAGTTCTTC

clone size: NA
J gene: TRBJ1-2
V gene: TRBV20-1
CDR3 length: 14
D gene: TRBD1
CDR3 protein: CSARETGGHYGYTF
CDR3 DNA: TGCAGTGCTAGAGAGACAGGGGGCCACTATGGCTACACCTTC

clone size: NA
J gene: TRBJ2-1
V gene: TRBV29-1
CDR3 length: 14
D gene: NA
CDR3 protein: CSVLVGLPSNEQFF
CDR3 DNA: TGCAGCGTGCTGGTGGGACTTCCTTCAAATGAGCAGTTCTTC

clone size: few
J gene: TRBJ2-1
V gene: TRBV25-1
CDR3 length: 13
D gene: NA
CDR3 protein: CASSDRRDNEQFF
CDR3 DNA: TGTGCCAGCAGTGACCGCAGGGACAATGAGCAGTTCTTC

clone size: NA
J gene: TRBJ2-7
V gene: TRBV7-2
CDR3 length: 15
D gene: TRBD2
CDR3 protein: CASSLDRLAGYEQYF
CDR3 DNA: TGTGCCAGCAGCTTAGATCGGCTAGCGGGCTACGAGCAGTACTTC

clone size: NA
J gene: TRBJ2-7
V gene: TRBV7-9
CDR3 length: 13
D gene: NA
CDR3 protein: CASGRVTDNEQYF
CDR3 DNA: TGTGCCAGCGGCAGGGTTACGGACAATGAGCAGTACTTC

clone size: few
J gene: TRBJ2-1
V gene: TRBV29-1
CDR3 length: 16
D gene: TRBD1
CDR3 protein: CSVEVVRTGGKNEQFF
CDR3 DNA: TGCAGCGTTGAAGTTGTTAGGACAGGGGGCAAAAATGAGCAGTTCTTC

clone size: NA
J gene: TRBJ2-4
V gene: TRBV27
CDR3 length: 13
D gene: NA
CDR3 protein: CASKIVALTVQYF
CDR3 DNA: TGTGCCAGCAAGATTGTGGCCCTCACAGTTCAGTACTTC

clone size: NA
J gene: TRBJ2-7
V gene: TRBV7-6
CDR3 length: 14
D gene: NA
CDR3 protein: CATERAPGHYEQYF
CDR3 DNA: TGTGCCACAGAACGCGCTCCGGGGCACTACGAGCAGTACTTC

clone size: few
J gene: TRBJ1-6
V gene: TRBV20-1
CDR3 length: 18
D gene: NA
CDR3 protein: CSARYGESPSSYNSPLHF
CDR3 DNA: TGCAGTGCTAGGTATGGGGAGAGCCCCAGCTCCTATAATTCACCCCTCCACTTT

clone size: NA
J gene: TRBJ2-1
V gene: TRBV20-1
CDR3 length: 18
D gene: NA
CDR3 protein: CSASTRDTFPTTRNEQFF
CDR3 DNA: TGCAGTGCTAGTACTCGGGACACATTCCCTACTACTAGGAATGAGCAGTTCTTC

clone size: few
J gene: TRBJ2-3
V gene: TRBV4-3
CDR3 length: 15
D gene: NA
CDR3 protein: CASSQEEGVRGTQYF
CDR3 DNA: TGCGCCAGCAGCCAAGAGGAGGGGGTTAGGGGTACGCAGTATTTT

clone size: few
J gene: TRBJ2-1
V gene: TRBV10-3
CDR3 length: 17
D gene: TRBD2
CDR3 protein: CAISGFERGGYVNEQFF
CDR3 DNA: TGTGCCATCAGTGGTTTCGAGCGGGGGGGCTACGTCAATGAGCAGTTCTTC

clone size: NA
J gene: TRBJ1-2
V gene: TRBV7-9
CDR3 length: 13
D gene: NA
CDR3 protein: CASSSPSSFGYTF
CDR3 DNA: TGTGCCAGCAGCTCCCCCAGTAGTTTTGGCTACACCTTC

clone size: NA
J gene: TRBJ2-3
V gene: TRBV20-1
CDR3 length: 15
D gene: NA
CDR3 protein: CSALRDPQRGDTQYF
CDR3 DNA: TGCAGTGCCCTTCGGGACCCACAGCGAGGGGATACGCAGTATTTT

clone size: NA
J gene: TRBJ1-2
V gene: TRBV12-3/TRBV12-4
CDR3 length: 13
D gene: NA
CDR3 protein: CASSSGASYGYTF
CDR3 DNA: TGTGCCAGCAGTTCGGGGGCGAGCTATGGCTACACCTTC

clone size: NA
J gene: TRBJ1-6
V gene: TRBV6-5
CDR3 length: 13
D gene: NA
CDR3 protein: CASSTDGNSPLHF
CDR3 DNA: TGTGCCAGCAGCACGGACGGTAATTCACCCCTCCACTTT

clone size: NA
J gene: TRBJ1-2
V gene: TRBV7-8
CDR3 length: 14
D gene: NA
CDR3 protein: CASSSARTLNGYTF
CDR3 DNA: TGTGCCAGCAGCTCGGCCAGGACATTAAACGGCTACACCTTC

clone size: NA
J gene: TRBJ2-7
V gene: TRBV6-1
CDR3 length: 15
D gene: TRBD1
CDR3 protein: CASSEGAGGGNEQYF
CDR3 DNA: TGTGCCAGCAGTGAGGGGGCAGGGGGCGGAAACGAGCAGTACTTC

clone size: NA
J gene: TRBJ1-5
V gene: TRBV6-2/TRBV6-3
CDR3 length: 15
D gene: TRBD1
CDR3 protein: CASSPDRGVSQPQHF
CDR3 DNA: TGTGCCAGCAGCCCAGACAGGGGCGTAAGTCAGCCCCAGCATTTT

clone size: NA
J gene: TRBJ2-1
V gene: TRBV3-1
CDR3 length: 17
D gene: TRBD2
CDR3 protein: CASSQGLAGGPDNEQFF
CDR3 DNA: TGTGCCAGCAGCCAAGGCCTAGCGGGGGGGCCTGACAATGAGCAGTTCTTC

clone size: NA
J gene: TRBJ2-7
V gene: TRBV20-1
CDR3 length: 13
D gene: NA
CDR3 protein: CSARDLGSYEQYF
CDR3 DNA: TGCAGTGCTAGAGATTTGGGTAGTTACGAGCAGTACTTC